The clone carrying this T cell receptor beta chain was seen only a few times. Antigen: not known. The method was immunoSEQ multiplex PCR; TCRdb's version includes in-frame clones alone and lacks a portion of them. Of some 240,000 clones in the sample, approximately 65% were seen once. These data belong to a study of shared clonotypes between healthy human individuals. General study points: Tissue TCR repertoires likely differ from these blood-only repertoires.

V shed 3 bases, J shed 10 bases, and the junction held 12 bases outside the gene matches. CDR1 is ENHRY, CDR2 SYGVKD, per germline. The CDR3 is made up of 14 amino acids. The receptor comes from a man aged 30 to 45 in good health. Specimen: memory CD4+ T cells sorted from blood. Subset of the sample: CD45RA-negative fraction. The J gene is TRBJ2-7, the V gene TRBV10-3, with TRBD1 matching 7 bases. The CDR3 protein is CAISDDRALLDQYF. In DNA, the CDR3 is TGTGCCATCAGTGACGACAGGGCCCTACTCGATCAGTACTTC.